Presented here are 20 T cell receptor beta chains from one specimen sequenced in a study of shared clonotypes between healthy human individuals. Assay: immunoSEQ multiplex PCR; the TCRdb copy retains only in-frame clones and omits some. This sample has approximately 940,000 clones, with 60% to 85% found just once. Source material: memory CD4+ T cells sorted from blood. Subset in this sample: CD45RA-negative fraction. The receptor set was obtained from a man aged 18 to 30 in good health.

This clone has a handful of counts. This chain uses TRBV5-1 with TRBJ1-6, with TRBD1 matching 8 bases. This CDR3 region has 15 residues. Germline lookup yields CDR1 SGHRS and CDR2 YFSETQ. V shed 0 bases and J 9 bases; nucleotides not matched to a gene: 5. As DNA, the CDR3 is TGCGCCAGCAGCTTGGAGGTCACAGGGGGTTCACCCCTCCACTTT. Protein product: CASSLEVTGGSPLHF.

V is TRBV2 and J is TRBJ1-4; no clear D. The CDR3 has 11 amino acids. Trimming pared 5 bases from V and 8 bases from J, leaving 6 bases between. Germline assignment: CDR1 SNHLY and CDR2 FYNNEI. The CDR3 DNA follows: TGTGCCAGCAGTCCCGTGGAAAAACTGTTTTTT. Translation: CASSPVEKLFF.

This clone was seen more than once but under ten times. The rearrangement uses TRBV10-2 and TRBJ2-7; D perhaps matches TRBD2 (6 bases). The CDR3 has 16 residues. V was shortened by 6 bases and J by 3 bases, with 21 bases between the two germline ends. Germline V gene lookup returns CDR1 WSHSY and CDR2 SAAADI. CDR3 in amino acids: CASRIHSTGVNYEQYF. The CDR3 nucleotides are TGCGCCAGCAGGATCCACTCAACGGGGGTAAACTACGAGCAGTACTTC.

The chain carries TRBV7-9 and TRBJ2-5; 15 bases agree with TRBD2. Germline V gene data show CDR1 as SEHNR and CDR2 as FQNEAQ (reference sequence). This CDR3 spans 19 amino acids. After removal of 5 bases from V and 3 bases from J, the junction contained 13 bases not matched to a gene. The CDR3 reads CASSPPGLAGGQQKETQYF. The CDR3 nucleotides are TGTGCCAGCAGCCCACCGGGACTAGCGGGGGGCCAACAAAAAGAGACCCAGTACTTC. Supplemented by reference TRBV7-9 and TRBJ2-5, the full variable domain reads DTGVSQNPRHKITKRGQNVTFRCDPISEHNRLYWYRQTLGQGPEFLTYFQNEAQLEKSRLLSDRFSAERPKGSFSTLEIQRTEQGDSAMYLCASSPPGLAGGQQKETQYFGPGTRLLVL.

The table lists this clone with a count of one. This chain joins TRBV4-3 and TRBJ2-7; 7 bases are shared with TRBD2. Germline V CDR1 and CDR2: LGHNA, YSLEER. This CDR3 region has 16 residues. V shed 4 bases, J shed 0 bases, and the junction held 9 bases outside the gene matches. The CDR3, as DNA: TGCGCCAGCAGCCGGGGAGTGGGCGGGAGCTCCTACGAGCAGTACTTC. Its protein product is CASSRGVGGSSYEQYF.

The V and J genes are TRBV6-1 and TRBJ2-3, with a possible D match to TRBD1 (7 bases). The CDR3 runs 18 residues. V gave up 4 bases and J gave up 0 bases, with 20 bases separating them. Germline lookup yields CDR1 MNHNS and CDR2 SASEGT. CDR3 nucleotide sequence: TGTGCCAGCAGTGTGAAGGAGGGGGCGCCGACTAGCACAGATACGCAGTATTTT. Its translation is CASSVKEGAPTSTDTQYF.

This rearrangement joins TRBV5-1 to TRBJ1-6; D is unresolved. This CDR3 comprises 15 residues. CDR1 and CDR2 from the germline V gene are SGHRS and YFSETQ. V lost 4 bases and J lost 7, with 15 bases in between. For the CDR3, the DNA is TGCGCCAGCAGCGCTGACACCCCTGGGAATTCACCCCTCCACTTT. Amino acid sequence: CASSADTPGNSPLHF.

The rearrangement uses TRBV5-1 and TRBJ1-2; D remains ambiguous. This CDR3 is built from 14 residues. Between the trimmed V and J ends, which lost 4 bases and 4 bases, there was a span of 14 bases. Germline V gene sequence: CDR1 SGHRS, CDR2 YFSETQ. CDR3 residues: CASSRDTVIYGYTF. The CDR3 coding sequence is TGCGCCAGCAGCCGAGATACAGTAATCTATGGCTACACCTTC.

The chain uses TRBV2 and TRBJ1-1; D is possibly TRBD1 (5 bases). The V gene's germline CDR1 is SNHLY and CDR2 FYNNEI. The CDR3 runs to 13 residues. Trimming pared 7 bases from V and 9 bases from J, leaving 18 bases between. The CDR3 region is CASTPGDRIKAFF. The CDR3 DNA reads as TGTGCCAGCACCCCAGGAGACAGAATAAAAGCTTTCTTT.

The gene calls are TRBV10-3 and TRBJ2-3; D call uncertain. V was clipped by 7 bases and J by 2 bases, with 10 bases between them. Germline V gene data show CDR1 as ENHRY and CDR2 as SYGVKD. The CDR3 sequence is 13 residues long. CDR3 sequence reads: CAIMNGSTDTQYF. The CDR3 coding sequence is TGTGCCATCATGAATGGTTCCACAGATACGCAGTATTTT.

This clone was seen a handful of times. The CDR3 spells CASSFQWTSGTYNEQFF. The CDR3 DNA is TGTGCCAGCAGTTTCCAATGGACTAGCGGTACCTACAATGAGCAGTTCTTC. The chain employs TRBV27 and TRBJ2-1; 10 bases fit TRBD2. V lost 3 bases to trimming and J lost 2 bases; unmatched junction nucleotides: 7. The V gene's germline CDR1 is MNHEY and CDR2 SMNVEV (reference sequence). CDR3 length: 17 residues.

In this sample, this clone turned up a few times. V is TRBV6-7 and J is TRBJ1-1; tentative D call: TRBD1 (5 bases). TRBV6-7 belongs to the ORF category, with a function that is uncertain. V was pared by 4 bases and J by 0 bases, with 18 bases between. The CDR3 consists of 17 residues. The CDR3 nucleotides are TGTGCCAGCAGTTTCCCCGAGACAGTCCCCCTGAACACTGAAGCTTTCTTT. Translation gives CASSFPETVPLNTEAFF.

The table lists this clone with a count of one. The rearrangement joins TRBV5-1 to TRBJ2-3; possible D gene TRBD2, 6 bases. Looked up from germline, CDR1 is SGHRS and CDR2 is YFSETQ. The CDR3 extends over 14 amino acids. With 2 bases removed from V and 6 bases from J, the gap between germline ends came to 13 bases. CDR3 loop: CASSFGGGGDTQYF. For the CDR3, the DNA is TGCGCCAGCAGCTTTGGGGGAGGAGGGGATACGCAGTATTTT.

This clone has only a few counts. The gene calls are TRBV4-3 and TRBJ1-1, with a possible D match to TRBD1 (5 bases). Trimming shortened V by 4 bases and J by 6 bases, and 15 bases separated the two germline ends. The germline CDR1 and CDR2 sequences are LGHNA and YSLEER. This CDR3 is built from 14 residues. CDR3 nucleotide sequence: TGCGCCAGCAGCCTCCAGGGTCCGGGCGCTGAAGCTTTCTTT. Protein sequence: CASSLQGPGAEAFF.

The chain carries TRBV10-3 and TRBJ2-7; perhaps TRBD1 as D (6 bases). The germline CDR1 and CDR2 sequences are ENHRY and SYGVKD. V shed 6 bases and J shed 2 bases, with 14 bases lying between them. The CDR3 contains 14 residues. The DNA for the CDR3 is TGTGCCATCAGCCCGGGACACGGTCCCTACGAGCAGTACTTC. Its translation: CAISPGHGPYEQYF.

This chain connects TRBV4-2 to TRBJ2-5; TRBD2 aligns across 9 bases. The CDR3 spans 16 residues. CDR1 LGHNA and CDR2 YNFKEQ come from the germline V gene. V shed 1 base and J 5 bases; nucleotides not matched to a gene: 8. The CDR3 DNA follows: TGTGCCAGCAGCCAAGGGGTAGCGGGAGAGGGGGAGACCCAGTACTTC. Translating gives CASSQGVAGEGETQYF.

This clone appeared once. This chain joins TRBV9 and TRBJ2-5; possibly TRBD1 or TRBD2 for D (5 bases each). The ends were cut back, 4 bases at V and 0 bases at J, with 10 bases in the middle. Germline CDR1 is SGDLS and CDR2 is YYNGEE. The CDR3 runs to 14 residues. CDR3 sequence reads: CASSPRGYQETQYF. CDR3 coding DNA: TGTGCCAGCAGCCCCCGGGGCTACCAAGAGACCCAGTACTTC.

The rearrangement links TRBV27 to TRBJ2-1; a weak D match, TRBD2 (5 bases). Germline CDR1 MNHEY, CDR2 SMNVEV (reference sequence). Trimming left V 4 bases short and J 5 bases short, with 9 bases between. CDR3 size: 13 residues. The CDR3 loop reads CASSSTNNNEQFF. In DNA, the CDR3 is TGTGCCAGCAGTTCGACTAATAACAATGAGCAGTTCTTC.

The rearrangement joins TRBV2 to TRBJ2-5; a weak D match, TRBD1 (5 bases). V lost 2 bases and J 1 base, leaving 11 bases between the germline ends. The germline CDR1 and CDR2 sequences are SNHLY and FYNNEI. The CDR3 sequence is 15 residues long. CDR3 DNA sequence: TGTGCCAGCAGTGAAATAGGCAGGGCCCAAGAGACCCAGTACTTC. The encoded protein is CASSEIGRAQETQYF.

V gene TRBV5-1 combines with J gene TRBJ2-6; 9 nucleotides agree with TRBD1. Germline trimming cut 2 bases from V and 0 bases from J; bases unmatched to any gene: 15. CDR1 is SGHRS, CDR2 YFSETQ, per germline. CDR3 length: 21 amino acids. The CDR3 loop reads CASSFRWDRVRSDSGANVLTF. For the CDR3, the DNA is TGCGCCAGCAGCTTTCGGTGGGACAGGGTTCGGTCGGACTCTGGGGCCAACGTCCTGACTTTC.